This TCR beta chain stems from a study of PD-1 blockade in mismatch repair-deficient tumors. A note on this clone: The antigen is not known.

Overall study findings and caveats: Rapid post-treatment expansion, then contraction, generally preceding radiologic response, marked tumor-resident clones.

Germline assignment: CDR1 MNHNS and CDR2 SASEGT. The CDR3 runs to 15 residues. The V end was cut by 8 bases, the J end by 7 bases, with 22 bases between. Sequencing was performed with immunoSEQ multiplex PCR; in TCRdb, only in-frame clones are kept and a portion is missing. The sample has about 79,000 clones; roughly 80% are singletons. Sample: peripheral blood, taken 44 weeks after starting pembrolizumab. The chain carries TRBV6-1 and TRBJ2-3, with D unresolved. This TCR derives from an adult with mismatch repair-deficient cancer. For the CDR3, the DNA is TGTGCCAGCCACTCCGACACGCTCTACTCAAATACGCAGTATTTT. It is translated as CASHSDTLYSNTQYF.